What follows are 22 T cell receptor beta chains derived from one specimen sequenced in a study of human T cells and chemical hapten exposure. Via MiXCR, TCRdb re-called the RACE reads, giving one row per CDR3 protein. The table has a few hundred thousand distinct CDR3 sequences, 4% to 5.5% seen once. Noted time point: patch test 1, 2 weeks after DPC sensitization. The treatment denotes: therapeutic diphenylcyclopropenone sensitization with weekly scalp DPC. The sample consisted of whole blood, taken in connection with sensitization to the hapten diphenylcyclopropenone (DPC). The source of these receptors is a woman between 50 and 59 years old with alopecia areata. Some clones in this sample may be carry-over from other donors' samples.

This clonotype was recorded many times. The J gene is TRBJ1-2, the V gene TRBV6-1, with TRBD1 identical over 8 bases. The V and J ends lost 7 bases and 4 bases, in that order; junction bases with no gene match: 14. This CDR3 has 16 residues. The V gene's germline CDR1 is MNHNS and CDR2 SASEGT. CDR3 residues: CASTLPGGQGGYGYTF. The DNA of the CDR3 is TGTGCCAGCACACTCCCCGGCGGACAGGGCGGCTATGGCTACACCTTC.

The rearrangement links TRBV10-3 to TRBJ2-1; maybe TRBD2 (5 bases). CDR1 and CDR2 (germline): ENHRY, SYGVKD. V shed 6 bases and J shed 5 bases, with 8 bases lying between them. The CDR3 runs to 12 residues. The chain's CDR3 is CAISGINNEQFF. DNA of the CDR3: TGTGCCATCAGCGGGATTAACAATGAGCAGTTCTTC.

CDR3 DNA: TGTGCCAGCAGCCACGGGGGGCAGACCTCCTACGAGCAGTACTTC. Translated, it gives CASSHGGQTSYEQYF. This chain links TRBV6-5 with TRBJ2-7; the D gene is possibly TRBD2 (7 bases). The ends were cut back, 6 bases at V and 0 bases at J, with 15 bases in the middle. The CDR3 is made up of 15 amino acids. The germline CDR1 and CDR2 sequences are MNHEY and SVGAGI.

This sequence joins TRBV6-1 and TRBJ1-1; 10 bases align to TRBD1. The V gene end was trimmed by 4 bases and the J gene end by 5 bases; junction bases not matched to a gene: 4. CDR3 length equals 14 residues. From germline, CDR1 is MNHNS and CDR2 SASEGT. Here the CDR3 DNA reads TGTGCCAGCAGTGGACAGGGGGCGCGGACTGAAGCTTTCTTT. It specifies CASSGQGARTEAFF.

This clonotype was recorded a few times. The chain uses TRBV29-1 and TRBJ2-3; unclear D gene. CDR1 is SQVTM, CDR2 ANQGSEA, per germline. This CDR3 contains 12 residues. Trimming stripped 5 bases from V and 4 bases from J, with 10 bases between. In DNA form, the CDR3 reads TGCAGCGTTCGAACCGGGTCAGATACGCAGTATTTT. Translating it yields CSVRTGSDTQYF.

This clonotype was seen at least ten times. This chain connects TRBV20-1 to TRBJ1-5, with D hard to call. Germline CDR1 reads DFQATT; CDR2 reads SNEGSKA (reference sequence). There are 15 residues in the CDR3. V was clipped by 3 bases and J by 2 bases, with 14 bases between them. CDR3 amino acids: CSARASPGGNQPQHF. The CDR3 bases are TGCAGTGCTAGGGCGTCCCCTGGGGGCAATCAGCCCCAGCATTTT.

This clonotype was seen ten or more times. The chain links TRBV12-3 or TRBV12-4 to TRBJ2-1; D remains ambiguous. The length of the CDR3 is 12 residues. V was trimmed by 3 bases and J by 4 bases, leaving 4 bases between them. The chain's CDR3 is CASSFNYNEQFF. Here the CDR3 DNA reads TGTGCCAGCAGTTTTAATTACAATGAGCAGTTCTTC.

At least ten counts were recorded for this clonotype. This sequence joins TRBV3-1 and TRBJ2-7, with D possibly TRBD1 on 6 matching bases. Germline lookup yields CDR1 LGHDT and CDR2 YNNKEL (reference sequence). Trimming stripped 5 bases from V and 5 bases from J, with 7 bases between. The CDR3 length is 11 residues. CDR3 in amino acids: CASSTGNEQYF. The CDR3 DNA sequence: TGTGCCAGCAGCACAGGGAACGAGCAGTACTTC.

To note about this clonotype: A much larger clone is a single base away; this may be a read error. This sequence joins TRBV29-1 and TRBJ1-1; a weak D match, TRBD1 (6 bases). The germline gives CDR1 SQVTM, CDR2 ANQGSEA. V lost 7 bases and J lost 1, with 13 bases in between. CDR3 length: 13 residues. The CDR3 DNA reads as TGCAGCGCGTACGACAGGAGGAACACTGAAGCTTTCTTT. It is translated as CSAYDRRNTEAFF.

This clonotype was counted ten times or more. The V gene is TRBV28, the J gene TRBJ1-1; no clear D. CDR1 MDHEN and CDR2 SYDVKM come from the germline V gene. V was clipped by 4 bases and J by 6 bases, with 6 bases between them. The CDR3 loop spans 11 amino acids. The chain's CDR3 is CASSSNPEAFF. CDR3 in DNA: TGTGCCAGCAGTTCAAACCCTGAAGCTTTCTTT.

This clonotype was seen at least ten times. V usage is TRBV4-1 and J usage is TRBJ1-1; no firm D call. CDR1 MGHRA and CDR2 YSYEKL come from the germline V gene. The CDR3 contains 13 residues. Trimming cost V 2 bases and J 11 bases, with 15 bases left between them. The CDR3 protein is CASSQHPLDGAFF. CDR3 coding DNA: TGCGCCAGCAGCCAACATCCATTGGACGGGGCTTTCTTT.

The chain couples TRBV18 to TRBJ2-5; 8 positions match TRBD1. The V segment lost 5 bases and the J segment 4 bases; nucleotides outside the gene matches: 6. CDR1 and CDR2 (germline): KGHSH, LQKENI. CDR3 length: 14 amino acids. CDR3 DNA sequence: TGTGCCAGCTCATCAACAGGGGGAGGAGAGACCCAGTACTTC. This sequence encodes CASSSTGGGETQYF.

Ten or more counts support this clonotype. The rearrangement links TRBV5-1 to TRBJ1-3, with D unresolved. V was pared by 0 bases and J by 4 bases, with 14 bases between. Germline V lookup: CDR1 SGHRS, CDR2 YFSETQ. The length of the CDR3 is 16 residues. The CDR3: CASSLAEALAGNTIYF. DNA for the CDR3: TGCGCCAGCAGCTTGGCCGAGGCCCTTGCGGGAAACACCATATATTTT.

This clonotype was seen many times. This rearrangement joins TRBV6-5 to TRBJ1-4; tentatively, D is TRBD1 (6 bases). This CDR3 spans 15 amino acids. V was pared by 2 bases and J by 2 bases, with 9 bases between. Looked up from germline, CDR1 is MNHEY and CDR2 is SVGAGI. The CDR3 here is CASSYGQSTNEKLFF. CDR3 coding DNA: TGTGCCAGCAGTTACGGACAGAGCACTAATGAAAAACTGTTTTTT.

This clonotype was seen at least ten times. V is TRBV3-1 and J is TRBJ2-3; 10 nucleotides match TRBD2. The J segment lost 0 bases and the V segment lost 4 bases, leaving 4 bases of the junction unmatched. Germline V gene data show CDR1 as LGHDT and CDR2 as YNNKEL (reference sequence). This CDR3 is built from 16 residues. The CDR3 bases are TGTGCCAGCAGCCCCCTAGCGGGGGCTAGCACAGATACGCAGTATTTT. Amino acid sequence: CASSPLAGASTDTQYF.

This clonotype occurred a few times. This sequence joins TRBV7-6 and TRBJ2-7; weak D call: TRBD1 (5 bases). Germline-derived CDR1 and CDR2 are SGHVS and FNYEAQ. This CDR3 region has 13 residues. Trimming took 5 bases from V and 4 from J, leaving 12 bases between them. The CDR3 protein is CASSLTEEYEQYF. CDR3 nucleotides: TGTGCCAGCAGCCTGACAGAAGAATACGAGCAGTACTTC.

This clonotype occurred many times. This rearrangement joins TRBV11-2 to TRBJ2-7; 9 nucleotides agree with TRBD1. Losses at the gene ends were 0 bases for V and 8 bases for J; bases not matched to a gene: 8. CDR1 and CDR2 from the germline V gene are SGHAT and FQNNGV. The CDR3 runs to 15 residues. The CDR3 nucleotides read TGTGCCAGCAGCTTAGAAGGGACAGGGTTCGCGAAGCAGTACTTC. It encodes CASSLEGTGFAKQYF. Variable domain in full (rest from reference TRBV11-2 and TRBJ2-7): EAGVAQSPRYKIIEKRQSVAFWCNPISGHATLYWYQQILGQGPKLLIQFQNNGVVDDSQLPKDRFSAERLKGVDSTLKIQPAKLEDSAVYLCASSLEGTGFAKQYFGPGTRLTVT.

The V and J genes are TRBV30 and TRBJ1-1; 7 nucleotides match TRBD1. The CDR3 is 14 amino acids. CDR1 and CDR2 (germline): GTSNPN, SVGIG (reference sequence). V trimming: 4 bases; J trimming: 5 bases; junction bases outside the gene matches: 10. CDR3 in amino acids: CAWNTAGGFTEAFF. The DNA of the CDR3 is TGTGCCTGGAATACGGCAGGGGGTTTTACTGAAGCTTTCTTT.

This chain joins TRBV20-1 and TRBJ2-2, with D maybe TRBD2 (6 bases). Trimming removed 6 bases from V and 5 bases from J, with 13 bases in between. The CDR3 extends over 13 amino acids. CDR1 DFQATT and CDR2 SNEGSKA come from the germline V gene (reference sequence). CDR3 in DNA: TGCAGTGCCCCACGAGCGGGTACCGGGGAGCTGTTTTTT. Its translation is CSAPRAGTGELFF.

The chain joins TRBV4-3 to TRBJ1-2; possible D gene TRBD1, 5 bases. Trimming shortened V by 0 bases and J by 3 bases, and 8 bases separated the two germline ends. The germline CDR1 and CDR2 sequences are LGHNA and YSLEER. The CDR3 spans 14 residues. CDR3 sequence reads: CASSQDRAHYGYTF. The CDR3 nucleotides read TGCGCCAGCAGCCAAGACAGGGCTCACTATGGCTACACCTTC.

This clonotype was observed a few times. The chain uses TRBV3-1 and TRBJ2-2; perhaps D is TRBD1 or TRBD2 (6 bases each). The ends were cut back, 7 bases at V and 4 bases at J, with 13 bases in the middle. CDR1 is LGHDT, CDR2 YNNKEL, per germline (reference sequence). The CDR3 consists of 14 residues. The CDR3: CASTPGAGTGELFF. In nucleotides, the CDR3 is TGTGCCAGCACCCCGGGGGCAGGCACCGGGGAGCTGTTTTTT.

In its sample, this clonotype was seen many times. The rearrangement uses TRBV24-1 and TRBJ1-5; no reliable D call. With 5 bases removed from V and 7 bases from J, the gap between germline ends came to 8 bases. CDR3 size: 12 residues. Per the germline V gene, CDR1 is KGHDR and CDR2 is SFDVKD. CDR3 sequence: CATSVKGQPQHF. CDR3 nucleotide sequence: TGTGCCACCAGTGTGAAAGGCCAGCCCCAGCATTTT.